Shown below are 13 T cell receptor beta chains from a single sample sequenced in a study of blood T cell repertoires in COVID-19. The assay was immunoSEQ multiplex PCR, and TCRdb's table has in-frame clones only and misses some. Of 350,000 to 450,000 clones in the sample, around 83% were seen once. The sequenced sample consisted of PBMCs or T cells enriched from blood (not recorded which). All receptors derive from a woman between 45 and 65 years old who had recovered from COVID-19.

In its sample, this clone was seen a few times. As DNA, the CDR3 is TGTGCCAGCTCACCAGGTTCGGCGGGACCGCAGTTCTTC. This gives the protein CASSPGSAGPQFF. V and J are TRBV18 and TRBJ2-1; D is possibly TRBD2 (6 bases). CDR1 is KGHSH, CDR2 LQKENI, per germline. The CDR3 covers 13 residues. Deletions cut 2 bases from V and 12 bases from J, with 14 bases between.

The chain has TRBV7-2 and TRBJ1-2; 8 bases line up with TRBD1. This CDR3 contains 15 residues. V shed 3 bases, J shed 8 bases, and the junction held 11 bases outside the gene matches. The germline V gene encodes CDR1 SGHTA and CDR2 FQGNSA. CDR3 bases: TGTGCCAGCAGCTTTGTAAGCGGACAGGGATGGGGCTACACCTTC. Encoded protein: CASSFVSGQGWGYTF.

The chain combines TRBV6-2 or TRBV6-3 with TRBJ2-7, with D unclear. V shed 6 bases and J shed 2 bases, with 5 bases lying between them. The CDR3 is 11 residues long. The germline CDR1 and CDR2 sequences are MNHEY and SVGEGT. CDR3 residues: CASSHTYEQYF. CDR3 in DNA: TGTGCCAGCAGCCATACCTACGAGCAGTACTTC.

As regards this clone: Other DNA sequences in this specimen translate into the identical CDR3. The chain couples TRBV7-2 to TRBJ2-6; D is undetermined. The germline V gene encodes CDR1 SGHTA and CDR2 FQGNSA. The V end was cut by 0 bases, the J end by 0 bases, with 6 bases between. The CDR3 contains 16 residues. The CDR3 nucleotides read TGTGCCAGCAGCTTAGCAGTCAGCTCTGGGGCCAACGTCCTGACTTTC. Its translation: CASSLAVSSGANVLTF.

A single count supports this clone. The V call is TRBV19, the J call TRBJ1-2; D is possibly TRBD1 (5 bases). This CDR3 is built from 14 residues. The V gene lost 7 bases and the J gene lost 4 bases, with 16 bases spanning the gap. Germline CDR1 is LNHDA and CDR2 is SQIVND (reference sequence). Here the CDR3 reads CASKAIDSPYGYTF. CDR3 DNA: TGTGCCAGTAAGGCCATTGACAGCCCCTATGGCTACACCTTC.

The genes are TRBV5-4 and TRBJ2-7, with TRBD2 as a possible D gene (5 bases). Trimming took 0 bases from V and 2 from J, leaving 9 bases between them. The CDR3 loop spans 14 amino acids. Germline CDR1 and CDR2: SGHNT and YYREEE (reference sequence). CDR3 coding DNA: TGTGCCAGCAGCTTGGGCCACGGGACCTACGAGCAGTACTTC. Translation gives CASSLGHGTYEQYF.

This clone was found many times. The chain joins TRBV5-8 to TRBJ1-6; D is possibly TRBD1 (6 bases). V was trimmed by 0 bases and J by 18 bases, leaving 13 bases between them. Germline CDR1 reads SGHTS; CDR2 reads YDEGEE. The CDR3 is 12 amino acids. The CDR3 region has the DNA TGTGCCAGCAGCTTGGACCGGGGGGCAGCCCACTTT. Translating it yields CASSLDRGAAHF. The entire variable domain, with the rest obtained from reference TRBV5-8 and TRBJ1-6, is as follows: EAGVTQSPTHLIKTRGQQATLRCSPISGHTSVYWYQQALGLGLQFLLWYDEGEERNRGNFPPRFSGRQFPNYSSELNVNALELEDSALYLCASSLDRGAAHFGNGTRLTVT.

DNA for the CDR3: TGTGCCAGCAGCCGTCAGGATGAGCAGTACTTC. Protein product: CASSRQDEQYF. The rearrangement joins TRBV3-1 (or the pseudogene TRBV3-2) to TRBJ2-7; D unclear. The V gene lost 4 bases and the J gene lost 7 bases, with 8 bases spanning the gap. The CDR3 runs 11 residues. CDR1 and CDR2 (germline): LGHDT, YNNKEL (reference sequence).

The CDR3 coding sequence is TGTGCCAGCAGCCCCAGTACCGGGGGGCTCTCCTACGAGCAGTACTTC. Protein sequence: CASSPSTGGLSYEQYF. The J gene is TRBJ2-7, the V gene TRBV11-3; maybe TRBD2 (7 bases). CDR3 length equals 16 residues. The germline CDR1 and CDR2 sequences are SGHNT and YENEEA. The ends were cut back, 5 bases at V and 0 bases at J, with 17 bases in the middle. The entire variable domain, with the rest obtained from reference TRBV11-3 and TRBJ2-7, is as follows: EAGVVQSPRYKIIEKKQPVAFWCNPISGHNTLYWYLQNLGQGPELLIRYENEEAVDDSQLPKDRFSAERLKGVDSTLKIQPAELGDSAVYLCASSPSTGGLSYEQYFGPGTRLTVT.

The chain employs TRBV6-6 and TRBJ1-1; 10 positions match TRBD1. The junction had 12 bases not matched to a gene; V was cut back by 7 bases and J by 4 bases. CDR3 length: 16 residues. The germline gives CDR1 MNHNY, CDR2 SVGAGI (reference sequence). The CDR3 region has the DNA TGTGCCAGCAATACGGGACAGGGGAGCGGGGTCACTGAAGCTTTCTTT. Protein sequence: CASNTGQGSGVTEAFF.

This sequence joins TRBV27 and TRBJ2-7; weak D call: TRBD1 (6 bases). Trimming removed 7 bases at V and 2 bases at J, with 12 bases between. This CDR3 contains 13 residues. CDR1 is MNHEY and CDR2 is SMNVEV in the germline V gene (reference sequence). The CDR3 sequence: CASKARGPYEQYF. The DNA of the CDR3 is TGTGCCAGCAAGGCCAGGGGACCCTACGAGCAGTACTTC.

The chain joins TRBV14 to TRBJ1-2; 7 nucleotides match TRBD1. The germline V gene encodes CDR1 SGHDN and CDR2 FVKESK. J gave up 4 bases and V 4 bases, and 9 bases lay outside the gene matches. The CDR3 has 15 residues. The CDR3 DNA is TGTGCCAGCAGCCGGGAGACGACAGGGATCTATGGCTACACCTTC. Encoded protein: CASSRETTGIYGYTF.

V gene TRBV9 combines with J gene TRBJ2-1, with D possibly being TRBD2 (6 bases). Per germline, CDR1 SGDLS and CDR2 YYNGEE. V lost 2 bases to trimming and J lost 6 bases, with 12 bases between them. The CDR3 runs 14 residues. This chain's CDR3 is CASSVGGPSNEQFF. The DNA of the CDR3 is TGTGCCAGCAGCGTGGGGGGTCCTAGCAATGAGCAGTTCTTC.